This T cell receptor (beta chain) was recorded in a study of identical twins. The length of the CDR3 is 17 residues. Trimming took off 5 bases at V and 0 bases at J, with 17 bases between the two ends. Germline values: CDR1 GTSNPN, CDR2 SVGIG (reference sequence). Each CDR3 protein gets one entry after TCRdb re-called the 5' RACE reads with MiXCR. The sample includes hundreds of thousands of distinct CDR3 sequences, 20% to 30% of them seen just once. The same sample was also used in a study of T cells expressing NK-cell markers. As reported in that work: Dominant NKG2C+ clonotypes made up about 1.0-7.5% of CD8+ T cells in roughly 6 donors.

The clonotype was recovered from a woman under 30 in good health. What was sequenced was CD4+ T cells sorted from blood. The V gene is TRBV30, the J gene TRBJ2-6; D might be TRBD1 (5 bases). The CDR3 bases are TGTGCCTGGGTCCAGGGCAGGAGACACTCTGGGGCCAACGTCCTGACTTTC. Protein product: CAWVQGRRHSGANVLTF.